This T cell receptor beta chain comes out of a study of OX40 agonist ivuxolimab in advanced cancers. This clone was counted between two and nine times. Its antigen is currently unknown. Cycle 7 day 1, cycle 4 day 1, and baseline were the timepoints at which blood was sampled. Overall study findings and caveats: Undetermined was the antigen specificity of the expanded peripheral T cells. Circulating CD4+ and CD8+ T cells showed clonal expansion by week 6 at 0.1 to 3.0 mg/kg.

The assay was immunoSEQ multiplex PCR, and TCRdb's table has in-frame clones only and misses some. The sample shows about 50,000 clones, approximately 80% of them seen only once. The J segment lost 5 bases and the V segment lost 4 bases, leaving 5 bases of the junction unmatched. CDR3 size: 16 residues. Germline V gives CDR1 MGHRA, CDR2 YSYEKL. This clonotype was obtained from an adult with an advanced solid tumor such as melanoma, head and neck, liver or kidney cancer. The V call is TRBV4-1, the J call TRBJ2-3; TRBD2 aligns across 14 bases. The sample was CD4+ or CD8+ T cells sorted from blood, taken in a trial of the OX40 agonist ivuxolimab. The CDR3 nucleotides read TGCGCCAGCAGCCCGGGACTAGCGGGAGTAGGAGATACGCAGTATTTT. Residues: CASSPGLAGVGDTQYF.